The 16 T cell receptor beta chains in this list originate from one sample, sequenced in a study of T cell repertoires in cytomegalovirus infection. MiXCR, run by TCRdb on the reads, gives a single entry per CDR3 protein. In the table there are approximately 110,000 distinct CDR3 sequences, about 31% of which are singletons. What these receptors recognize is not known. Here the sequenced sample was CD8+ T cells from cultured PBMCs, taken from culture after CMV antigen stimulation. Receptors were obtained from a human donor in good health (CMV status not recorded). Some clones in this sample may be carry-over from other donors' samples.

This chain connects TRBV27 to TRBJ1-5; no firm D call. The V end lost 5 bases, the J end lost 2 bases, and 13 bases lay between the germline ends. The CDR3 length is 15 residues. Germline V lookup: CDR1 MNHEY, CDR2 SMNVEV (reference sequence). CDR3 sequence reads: CASSLMGGGNQPQHF. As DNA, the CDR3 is TGTGCCAGCAGTCTTATGGGTGGTGGCAATCAGCCCCAGCATTTT.

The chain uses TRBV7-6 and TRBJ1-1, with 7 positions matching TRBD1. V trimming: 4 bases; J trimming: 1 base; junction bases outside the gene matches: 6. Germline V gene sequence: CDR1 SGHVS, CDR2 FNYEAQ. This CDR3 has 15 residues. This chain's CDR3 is CASSSRQGPNTEAFF. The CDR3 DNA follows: TGTGCCAGCAGCTCCCGACAGGGCCCGAACACTGAAGCTTTCTTT.

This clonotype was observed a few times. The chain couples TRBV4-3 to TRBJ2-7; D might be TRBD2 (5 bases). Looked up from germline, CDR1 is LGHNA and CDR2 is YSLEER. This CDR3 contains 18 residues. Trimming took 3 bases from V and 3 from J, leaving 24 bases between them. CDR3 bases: TGCGCCAGCAGCCAGACCTTAGGTGCGGCCGGAGGAGGCTACGAGCAGTACTTC. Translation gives CASSQTLGAAGGGYEQYF.

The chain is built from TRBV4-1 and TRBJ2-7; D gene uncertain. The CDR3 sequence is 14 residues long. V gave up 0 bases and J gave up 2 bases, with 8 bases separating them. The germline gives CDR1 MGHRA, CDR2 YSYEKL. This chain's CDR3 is CASSQDRGPYEQYF. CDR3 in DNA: TGCGCCAGCAGCCAAGATCGAGGACCCTACGAGCAGTACTTC.

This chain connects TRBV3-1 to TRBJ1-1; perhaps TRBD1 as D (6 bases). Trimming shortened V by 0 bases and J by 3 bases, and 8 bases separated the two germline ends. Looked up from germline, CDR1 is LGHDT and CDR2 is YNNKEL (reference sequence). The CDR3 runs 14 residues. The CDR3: CASSQERGYTEAFF. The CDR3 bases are TGTGCCAGCAGCCAAGAAAGGGGGTACACTGAAGCTTTCTTT.

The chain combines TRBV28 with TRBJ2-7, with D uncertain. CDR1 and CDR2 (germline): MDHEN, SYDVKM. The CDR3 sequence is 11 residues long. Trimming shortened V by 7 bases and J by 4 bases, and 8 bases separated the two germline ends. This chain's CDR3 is CASTSLYEQYF. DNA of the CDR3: TGTGCCAGCACCTCCCTTTACGAGCAGTACTTC. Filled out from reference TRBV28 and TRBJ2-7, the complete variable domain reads DVKVTQSSRYLVKRTGEKVFLECVQDMDHENMFWYRQDPGLGLRLIYFSYDVKMKEKGDIPEGYSVSREKKERFSLILESASTNQTSMYLCASTSLYEQYFGPGTRLTVT.

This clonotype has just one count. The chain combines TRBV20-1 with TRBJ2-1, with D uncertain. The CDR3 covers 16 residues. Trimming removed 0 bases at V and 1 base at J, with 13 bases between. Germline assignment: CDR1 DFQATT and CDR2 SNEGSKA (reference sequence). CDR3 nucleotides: TGCAGTGCTAGAGAGTCTGGCTTAAGGTCCTACAATGAGCAGTTCTTC. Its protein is CSARESGLRSYNEQFF.

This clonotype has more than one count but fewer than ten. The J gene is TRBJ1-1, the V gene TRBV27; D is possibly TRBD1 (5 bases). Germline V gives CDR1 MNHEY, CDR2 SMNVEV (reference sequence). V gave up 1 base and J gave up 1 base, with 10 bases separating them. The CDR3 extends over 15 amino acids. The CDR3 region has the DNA TGTGCCAGCAGTTTATACCCGACAGCGAACACTGAAGCTTTCTTT. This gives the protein CASSLYPTANTEAFF.

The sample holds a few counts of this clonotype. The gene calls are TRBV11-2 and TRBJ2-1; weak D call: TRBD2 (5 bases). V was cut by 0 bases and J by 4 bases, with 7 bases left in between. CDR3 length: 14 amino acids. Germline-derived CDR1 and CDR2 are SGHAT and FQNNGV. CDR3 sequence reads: CASSLDPGYNEQFF. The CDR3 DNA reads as TGTGCCAGCAGCTTAGATCCGGGATACAATGAGCAGTTCTTC.

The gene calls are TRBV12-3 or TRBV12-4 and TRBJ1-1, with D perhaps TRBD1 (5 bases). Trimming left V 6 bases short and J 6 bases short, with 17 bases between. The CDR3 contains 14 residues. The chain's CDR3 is CASRSGPNGAEAFF. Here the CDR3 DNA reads TGTGCCAGCAGATCGGGACCCAACGGGGCTGAAGCTTTCTTT.

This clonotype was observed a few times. CDR3 DNA sequence: TGTGCCAGCAGACCCATAGGGACAGGAGGCGATGGGGGTACCGGGGAGCTGTTTTTT. Amino acids: CASRPIGTGGDGGTGELFF. J is TRBJ2-2 and V is TRBV7-6; TRBD1 matches at 8 bases. This CDR3 spans 19 amino acids. The trim removed 6 bases at V and 5 bases at J, leaving 20 bases unmatched. Looked up from germline, CDR1 is SGHVS and CDR2 is FNYEAQ. Together with reference TRBV7-6 and TRBJ2-2, the CDR3 gives the full variable domain: GAGVSQSPRYKVTKRGQDVALRCDPISGHVSLYWYRQALGQGPEFLTYFNYEAQQDKSGLPNDRFSAERPEGSISTLTIQRTEQRDSAMYRCASRPIGTGGDGGTGELFFGEGSRLTVL.

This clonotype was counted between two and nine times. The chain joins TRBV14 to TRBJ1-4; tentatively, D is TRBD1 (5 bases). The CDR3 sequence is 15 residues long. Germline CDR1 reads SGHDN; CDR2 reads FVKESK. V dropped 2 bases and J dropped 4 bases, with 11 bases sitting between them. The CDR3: CASSQQMGDNEKLFF. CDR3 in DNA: TGTGCCAGCAGCCAACAAATGGGGGATAATGAAAAACTGTTTTTT.

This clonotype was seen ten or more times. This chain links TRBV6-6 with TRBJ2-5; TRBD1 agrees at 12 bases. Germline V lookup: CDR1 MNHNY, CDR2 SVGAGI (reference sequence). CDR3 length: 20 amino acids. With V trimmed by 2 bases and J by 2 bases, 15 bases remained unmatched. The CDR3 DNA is TGTGCCAGCAGTTACCTTCCTCCGGGACAGGGGGCCGATTCTCAAGAGACCCAGTACTTC. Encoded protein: CASSYLPPGQGADSQETQYF.

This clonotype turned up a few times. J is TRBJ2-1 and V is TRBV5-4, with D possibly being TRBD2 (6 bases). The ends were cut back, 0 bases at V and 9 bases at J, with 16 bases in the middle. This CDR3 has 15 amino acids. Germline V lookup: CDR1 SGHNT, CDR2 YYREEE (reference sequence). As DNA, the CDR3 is TGTGCCAGCAGCTTGGTTGTGTGGGGTAGCGGTGAGCAGTTCTTC. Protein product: CASSLVVWGSGEQFF.

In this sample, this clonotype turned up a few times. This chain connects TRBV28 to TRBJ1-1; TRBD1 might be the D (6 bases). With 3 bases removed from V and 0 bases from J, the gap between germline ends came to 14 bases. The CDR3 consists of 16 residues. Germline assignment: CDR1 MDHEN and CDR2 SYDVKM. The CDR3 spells CASSFPSGTLNTEAFF. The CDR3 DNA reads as TGTGCCAGCAGTTTCCCTTCCGGGACACTGAACACTGAAGCTTTCTTT.

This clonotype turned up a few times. In DNA, the CDR3 is TGTGCCAGCAGCGCGGACAGGGGTAAAGGGACAGATACGCAGTATTTT. Translated, it gives CASSADRGKGTDTQYF. This chain links TRBV7-6 with TRBJ2-3; TRBD1 agrees at 9 bases. Germline-derived CDR1 and CDR2 are SGHVS and FNYEAQ. J gave up 3 bases and V 5 bases, and 9 bases lay outside the gene matches. The CDR3 length is 16 residues.